This is a list of T cell receptor beta chains from one sample in a study of CD8 T cells in Susac syndrome. One entry per CDR3 protein results from TCRdb running MiXCR on the immunoSEQ multiplex PCR reads. The sample contains 140,000 or so distinct CDR3 sequences, around 95% of which appear only once. Sequencing was done on a sample of CD4+ T cells from PBMCs. All receptors derive from a human donor with multiple sclerosis. CDR3s include the opening cysteine and the closing phenylalanine or tryptophan. Fields, in order: clone size, V gene, J gene, CDR3 protein. Clone size is shown for a subset of rows, as once, few, many or a class of expanded clone.

abundance: -
v_gene: TRBV7-9
j_gene: TRBJ1-5
CDR3aa: CASSLTPRGGSNQPQHF

abundance: -
v_gene: TRBV24-1
j_gene: TRBJ1-1
CDR3aa: CATSDKAGTGGGEAFF

abundance: -
v_gene: TRBV2
j_gene: TRBJ2-3
CDR3aa: CASTLGAGGTDTQYF

abundance: -
v_gene: TRBV27
j_gene: TRBJ2-7
CDR3aa: CASSPTGLGYEQYF

abundance: once
v_gene: TRBV28
j_gene: TRBJ1-1
CDR3aa: CASIPMTGMNTEAFF

abundance: -
v_gene: TRBV20-1
j_gene: TRBJ2-1
CDR3aa: CSARDLGPLRHEQFF

abundance: once
v_gene: TRBV6-4
j_gene: TRBJ2-1
CDR3aa: CASSALAAMDTEQFF

abundance: once
v_gene: TRBV29-1
j_gene: TRBJ2-7
CDR3aa: CSVAVGSVEQYF

abundance: once
v_gene: TRBV7-2
j_gene: TRBJ1-2
CDR3aa: CASSSGQGAGYTF

abundance: -
v_gene: TRBV9
j_gene: TRBJ2-1
CDR3aa: CASSVLAGSYNEQFF

abundance: -
v_gene: TRBV2
j_gene: TRBJ1-4
CDR3aa: CASRTRDIAEKLFF

abundance: -
v_gene: TRBV3-1
j_gene: TRBJ2-5
CDR3aa: CASSQGRGGRETQYF

abundance: -
v_gene: TRBV12-5
j_gene: TRBJ1-1
CDR3aa: CASTSSGTRTEAFF

abundance: -
v_gene: TRBV20-1
j_gene: TRBJ1-1
CDR3aa: CSARQDLEAFF

abundance: -
v_gene: TRBV19
j_gene: TRBJ2-2
CDR3aa: CASLPTSITGELFF

abundance: -
v_gene: TRBV29-1
j_gene: TRBJ2-3
CDR3aa: CSVEGSTDTQYF

abundance: -
v_gene: TRBV5-1
j_gene: TRBJ1-2
CDR3aa: CASYTGDTSNYGYTF

abundance: -
v_gene: TRBV14
j_gene: TRBJ1-1
CDR3aa: CASSRQGDAYTEAFF

abundance: -
v_gene: TRBV7-6
j_gene: TRBJ2-1
CDR3aa: CASRLTGGSSYNEQFF

abundance: -
v_gene: TRBV6-4
j_gene: TRBJ2-3
CDR3aa: CASRLGTSDTDTQYF

abundance: -
v_gene: TRBV29-1
j_gene: TRBJ2-1
CDR3aa: CSVLWGRARHEQFF

abundance: -
v_gene: TRBV7-7
j_gene: TRBJ2-3
CDR3aa: CASSSGLAPDTQYF

abundance: once
v_gene: TRBV24-1
j_gene: TRBJ2-6
CDR3aa: CATSDPTHFGGSGANVLTF

abundance: -
v_gene: TRBV20-1
j_gene: TRBJ1-2
CDR3aa: CSAVRDRGDGYTF